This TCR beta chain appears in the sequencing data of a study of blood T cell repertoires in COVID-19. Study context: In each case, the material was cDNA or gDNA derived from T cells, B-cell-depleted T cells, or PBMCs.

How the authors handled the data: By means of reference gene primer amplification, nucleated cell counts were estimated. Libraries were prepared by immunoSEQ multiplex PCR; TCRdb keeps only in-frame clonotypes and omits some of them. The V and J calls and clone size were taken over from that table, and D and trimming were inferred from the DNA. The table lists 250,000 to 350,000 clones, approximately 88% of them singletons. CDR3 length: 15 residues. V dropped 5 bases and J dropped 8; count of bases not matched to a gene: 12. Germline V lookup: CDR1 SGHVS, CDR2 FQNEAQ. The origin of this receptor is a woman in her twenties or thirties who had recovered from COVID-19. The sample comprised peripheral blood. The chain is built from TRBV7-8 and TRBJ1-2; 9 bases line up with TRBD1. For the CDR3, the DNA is TGTGCCAGCAGCCCAGGACAGGGGATGGTGGAGGGCTACACCTTC. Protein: CASSPGQGMVEGYTF. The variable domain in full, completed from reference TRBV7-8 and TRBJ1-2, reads GAGVSQSPRYKVAKRGQDVALRCDPISGHVSLFWYQQALGQGPEFLTYFQNEAQLDKSGLPSDRFFAERPEGSVSTLKIQRTQQEDSAVYLCASSPGQGMVEGYTFGSGTRLTVV.